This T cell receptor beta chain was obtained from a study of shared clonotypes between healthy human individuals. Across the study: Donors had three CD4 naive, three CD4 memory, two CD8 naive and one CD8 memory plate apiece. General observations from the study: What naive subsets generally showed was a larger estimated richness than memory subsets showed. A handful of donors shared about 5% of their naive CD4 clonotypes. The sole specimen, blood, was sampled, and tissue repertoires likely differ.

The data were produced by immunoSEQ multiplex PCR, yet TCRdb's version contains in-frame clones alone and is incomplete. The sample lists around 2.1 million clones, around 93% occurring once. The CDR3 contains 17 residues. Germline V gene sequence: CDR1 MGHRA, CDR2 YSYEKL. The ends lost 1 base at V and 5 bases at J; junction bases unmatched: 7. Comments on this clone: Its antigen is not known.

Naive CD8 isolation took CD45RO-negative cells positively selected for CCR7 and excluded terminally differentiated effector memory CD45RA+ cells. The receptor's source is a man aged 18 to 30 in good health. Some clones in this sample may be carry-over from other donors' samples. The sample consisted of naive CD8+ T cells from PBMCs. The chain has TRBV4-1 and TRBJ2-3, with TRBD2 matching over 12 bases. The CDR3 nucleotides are TGCGCCAGCAGCCAAGCGATTCTAGCGGGAGGGCGAGATACGCAGTATTTT. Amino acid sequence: CASSQAILAGGRDTQYF.